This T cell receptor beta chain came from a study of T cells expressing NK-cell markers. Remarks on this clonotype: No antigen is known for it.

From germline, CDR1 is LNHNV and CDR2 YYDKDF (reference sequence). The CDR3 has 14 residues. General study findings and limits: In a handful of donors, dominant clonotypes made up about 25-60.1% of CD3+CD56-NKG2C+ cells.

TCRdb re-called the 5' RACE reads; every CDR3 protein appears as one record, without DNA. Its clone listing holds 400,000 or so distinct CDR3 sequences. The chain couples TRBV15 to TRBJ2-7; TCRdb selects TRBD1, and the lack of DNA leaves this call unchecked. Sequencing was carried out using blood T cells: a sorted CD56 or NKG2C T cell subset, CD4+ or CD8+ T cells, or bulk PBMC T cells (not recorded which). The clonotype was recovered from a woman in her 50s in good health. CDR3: CATSRSGQGDEQYF.